This T cell receptor (beta chain) was observed in a study of glioma-infiltrating T cells after dendritic cell vaccination. Using immunoSEQ multiplex PCR, the repertoire was profiled, and TCRdb retains in-frame clones only, with some absent. This sample yields tens of thousands of clones, of which around nine tenths are seen a single time; 2% to 2.5% belongs to the top ten. Trimming shortened V by 5 bases and J by 3 bases, and 11 bases separated the two germline ends. The CDR3 runs to 14 residues. Per the germline V gene, CDR1 is SGHNT and CDR2 is YENEEA. Time point described: after dendritic cell vaccination, including at tumor progression/relapse.

The rearrangement links TRBV11-3 to TRBJ1-5; maybe TRBD1 (5 bases). This specimen was blood, taken after dendritic cell vaccination. The source is a human donor with glioblastoma. CDR3 sequence (DNA): TGTGCCAGCAGCACCCGACAGTCCAATCAGCCCCAGCATTTT. Translating gives CASSTRQSNQPQHF.